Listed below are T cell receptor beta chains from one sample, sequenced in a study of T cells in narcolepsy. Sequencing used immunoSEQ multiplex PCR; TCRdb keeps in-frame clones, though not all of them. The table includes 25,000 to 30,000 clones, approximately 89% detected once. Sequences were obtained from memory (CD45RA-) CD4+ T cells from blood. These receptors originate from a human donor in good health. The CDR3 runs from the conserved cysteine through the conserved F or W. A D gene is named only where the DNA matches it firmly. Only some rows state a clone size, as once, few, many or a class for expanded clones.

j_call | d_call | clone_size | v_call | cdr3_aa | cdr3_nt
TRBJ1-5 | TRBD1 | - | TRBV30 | CAWGQGASQPQHF | TGTGCCTGGGGACAGGGGGCGAGTCAGCCCCAGCATTTT
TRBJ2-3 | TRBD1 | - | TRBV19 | CASSIGTDTDTQYF | TGTGCCAGTAGTATTGGGACAGACACAGATACGCAGTATTTT
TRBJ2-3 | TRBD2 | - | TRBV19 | CASRLLAGGTDTQYF | TGTGCCAGTAGGTTACTAGCGGGGGGCACAGATACGCAGTATTTT
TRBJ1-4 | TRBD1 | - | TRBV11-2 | CASSRLEGASNEKLFF | TGTGCCAGCAGCCGTTTAGAGGGGGCTTCTAATGAAAAACTGTTTTTT
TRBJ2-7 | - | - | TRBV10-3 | CATVGRTPYEQYF | TGTGCCACCGTAGGGAGGACGCCCTACGAGCAGTACTTC
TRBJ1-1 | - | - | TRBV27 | CASSSAFGVANTEAFF | TGTGCCAGCAGTTCGGCATTCGGGGTGGCGAACACTGAAGCTTTCTTT
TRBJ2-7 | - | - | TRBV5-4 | CASSRDDHEQYF | TGTGCCAGCAGCCGGGACGACCACGAGCAGTACTTC
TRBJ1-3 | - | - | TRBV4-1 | CASSQGDGAGNTIYF | TGCGCCAGCAGCCAAGGGGACGGGGCGGGAAACACCATATATTTT
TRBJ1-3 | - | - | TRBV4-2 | CASSQGGDGNTIYF | TGTGCCAGCAGCCAAGGAGGAGACGGAAACACCATATATTTT
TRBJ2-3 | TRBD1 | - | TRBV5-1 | CATQSGGMSTDTQYF | TGCGCCACCCAATCAGGGGGCATGAGCACAGATACGCAGTATTTT
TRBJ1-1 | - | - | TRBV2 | CASSGQMNTEAFF | TGTGCCAGCAGTGGACAGATGAACACTGAAGCTTTCTTT
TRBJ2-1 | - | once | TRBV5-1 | CASSRDVNEQFF | TGCGCCAGCAGCCGGGACGTTAATGAGCAGTTCTTC
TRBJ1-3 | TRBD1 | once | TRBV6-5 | CASTPTGTGNTIYF | TGTGCCAGCACCCCGACAGGGACTGGAAACACCATATATTTT
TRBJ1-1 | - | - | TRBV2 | CASSYHTTNTEAFF | TGTGCCAGCAGTTACCACACCACGAACACTGAAGCTTTCTTT
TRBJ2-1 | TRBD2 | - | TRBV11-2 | CASSSSAGGLRFF | TGTGCCAGCAGCTCGTCGGCGGGGGGGCTGCGGTTCTTC
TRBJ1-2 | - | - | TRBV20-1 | CSAKTYGYTF | TGCAGTGCTAAGACATACGGCTACACCTTC
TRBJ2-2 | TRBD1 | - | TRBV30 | CAWSVPGQGYTGELFF | TGTGCCTGGAGTGTACCGGGACAGGGGTACACCGGGGAGCTGTTTTTT
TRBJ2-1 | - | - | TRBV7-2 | CASSPSRGQFF | TGTGCCAGCAGCCCTTCCCGTGGGCAGTTCTTC
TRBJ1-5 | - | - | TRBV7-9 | CASSGLGEDQPQHF | TGTGCCAGCAGCGGCCTGGGGGAAGATCAGCCCCAGCATTTT
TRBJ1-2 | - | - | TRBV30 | CAWSNRNYGYTF | TGTGCCTGGAGTAACAGGAACTATGGCTACACCTTC
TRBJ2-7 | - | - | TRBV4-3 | CASSQDYRDIHEQYF | TGCGCCAGCAGCCAAGATTACAGGGATATCCACGAGCAGTACTTC
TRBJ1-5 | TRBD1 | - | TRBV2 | CASSQSGGSVQPQHF | TGTGCCAGCAGTCAATCAGGGGGTTCAGTCCAGCCCCAGCATTTT
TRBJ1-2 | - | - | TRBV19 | CASSIAGAFYGYTF | TGTGCCAGTAGTATAGCCGGAGCCTTCTATGGCTACACCTTC
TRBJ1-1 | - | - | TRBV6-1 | CASSEPGLPNTEAFF | TGTGCCAGCAGTGAACCGGGGCTACCGAACACTGAAGCTTTCTTT
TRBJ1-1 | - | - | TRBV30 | CAWMGSRIGEAFF | TGTGCCTGGATGGGATCTAGGATCGGTGAAGCTTTCTTT
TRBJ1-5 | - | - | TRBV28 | CASTTPGRGNQPQHF | TGTGCCAGCACAACTCCAGGGCGGGGCAATCAGCCCCAGCATTTT
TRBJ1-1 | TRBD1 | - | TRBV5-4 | CASSWGQGDTEAFF | TGTGCCAGCAGCTGGGGACAGGGAGACACTGAAGCTTTCTTT
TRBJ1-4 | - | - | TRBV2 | CASSATGIATNEKLFF | TGTGCCAGCAGTGCCACAGGGATTGCAACTAATGAAAAACTGTTTTTT